This T cell receptor beta chain appears in the sequencing data of a study of neurological immune-mediated disorders. A 10-nucleotide random UMI tagged transcripts in template-switch 5'RACE cDNA synthesis. TCRdb reanalysed the 5' RACE reads using MiXCR and keeps one entry per CDR3 protein. The profile shows 75,000 to 95,000 distinct CDR3 sequences, 17% of them singletons. V lost 0 bases to trimming and J lost 1 base; unmatched junction nucleotides: 5. CDR1 and CDR2 (germline): MNHEY, SVGAGI. The CDR3 runs to 17 residues. Sequencing was done on a sample of PBMCs. The V call is TRBV6-5, the J call TRBJ2-7, with 11 bases lining up with TRBD2. This clonotype was obtained from a woman between 40 and 50 years old in good health. CDR3 in amino acids: CASSYSGLAVNSYEQYF. The CDR3 DNA is TGTGCCAGCAGTTACTCGGGACTAGCGGTAAATTCCTACGAGCAGTACTTC.